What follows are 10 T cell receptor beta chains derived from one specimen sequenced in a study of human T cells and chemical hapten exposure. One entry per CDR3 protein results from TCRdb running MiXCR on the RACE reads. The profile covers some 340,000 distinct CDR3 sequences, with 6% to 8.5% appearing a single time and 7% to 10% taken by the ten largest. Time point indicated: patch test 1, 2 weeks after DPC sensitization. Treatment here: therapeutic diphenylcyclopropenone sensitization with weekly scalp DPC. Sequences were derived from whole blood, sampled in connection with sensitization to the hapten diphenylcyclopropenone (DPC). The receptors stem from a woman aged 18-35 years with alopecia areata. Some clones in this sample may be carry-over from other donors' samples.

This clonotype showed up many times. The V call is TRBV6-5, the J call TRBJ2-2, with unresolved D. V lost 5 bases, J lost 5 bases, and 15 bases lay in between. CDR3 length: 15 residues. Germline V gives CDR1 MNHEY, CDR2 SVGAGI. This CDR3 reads CASSRAPEVTGELFF. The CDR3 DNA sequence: TGTGCCAGCAGTAGGGCCCCAGAGGTGACCGGGGAGCTGTTTTTT.

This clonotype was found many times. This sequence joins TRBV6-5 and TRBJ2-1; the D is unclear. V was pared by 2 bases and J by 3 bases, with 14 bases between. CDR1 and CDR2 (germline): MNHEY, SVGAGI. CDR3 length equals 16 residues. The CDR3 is CASSYGSSVHYNEQFF. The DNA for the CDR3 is TGTGCCAGCAGTTACGGCAGCTCTGTGCACTACAATGAGCAGTTCTTC.

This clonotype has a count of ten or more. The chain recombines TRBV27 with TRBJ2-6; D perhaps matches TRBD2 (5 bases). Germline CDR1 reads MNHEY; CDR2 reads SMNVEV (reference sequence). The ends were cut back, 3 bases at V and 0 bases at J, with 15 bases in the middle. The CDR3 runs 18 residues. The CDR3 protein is CASSLLLTGSSGANVLTF. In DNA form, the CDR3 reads TGTGCCAGCAGTTTGTTATTGACGGGGAGCTCTGGGGCCAACGTCCTGACTTTC.

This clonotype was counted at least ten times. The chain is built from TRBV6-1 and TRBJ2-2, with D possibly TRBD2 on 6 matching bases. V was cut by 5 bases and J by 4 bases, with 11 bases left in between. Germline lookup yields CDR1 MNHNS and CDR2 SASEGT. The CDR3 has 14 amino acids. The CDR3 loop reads CASSPGTVTGELFF. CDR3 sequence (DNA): TGTGCCAGCAGTCCTGGGACTGTCACCGGGGAGCTGTTTTTT.

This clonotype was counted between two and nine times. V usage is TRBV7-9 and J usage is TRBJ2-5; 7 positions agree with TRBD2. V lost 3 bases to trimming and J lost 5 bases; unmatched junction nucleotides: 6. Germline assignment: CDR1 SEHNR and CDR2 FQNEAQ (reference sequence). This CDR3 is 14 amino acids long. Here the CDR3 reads CASSLTTSAETQYF. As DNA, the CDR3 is TGTGCCAGCAGCTTGACCACTAGCGCTGAGACCCAGTACTTC.

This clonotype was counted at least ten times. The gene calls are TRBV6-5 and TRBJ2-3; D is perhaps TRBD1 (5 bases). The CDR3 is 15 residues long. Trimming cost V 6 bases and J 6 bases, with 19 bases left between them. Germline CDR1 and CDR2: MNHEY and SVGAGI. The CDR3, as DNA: TGTGCCAGCAGCCGACAGCTAGGCTTTCCCGATACGCAGTATTTT. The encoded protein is CASSRQLGFPDTQYF.

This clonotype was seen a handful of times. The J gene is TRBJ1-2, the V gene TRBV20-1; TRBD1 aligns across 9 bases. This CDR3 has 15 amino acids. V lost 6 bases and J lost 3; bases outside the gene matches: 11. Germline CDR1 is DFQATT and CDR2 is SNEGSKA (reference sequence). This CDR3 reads CSAPDRGVVDYGYTF. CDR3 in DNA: TGCAGTGCCCCCGACAGGGGGGTCGTTGACTATGGCTACACCTTC.

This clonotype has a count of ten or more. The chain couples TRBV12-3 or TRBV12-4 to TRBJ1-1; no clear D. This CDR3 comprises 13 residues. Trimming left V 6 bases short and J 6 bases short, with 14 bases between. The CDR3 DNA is TGTGCCAGCAGACCTCACTGGCGGTCTGAAGCTTTCTTT. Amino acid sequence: CASRPHWRSEAFF.

The CDR3: CASSYPSFNQPQHF. As DNA, the CDR3 is TGTGCCAGCAGTTACCCCTCATTCAATCAGCCCCAGCATTTT. The chain joins TRBV6-2 or TRBV6-3 to TRBJ1-5; D remains unclear. This CDR3 comprises 14 residues. V shed 2 bases and J shed 3 bases, with 8 bases lying between them. Per germline, CDR1 MNHEY and CDR2 SVGEGT.

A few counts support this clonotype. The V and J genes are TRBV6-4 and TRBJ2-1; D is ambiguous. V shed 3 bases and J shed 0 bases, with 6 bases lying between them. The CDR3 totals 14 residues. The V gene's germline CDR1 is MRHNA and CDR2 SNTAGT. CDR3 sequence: CASSDTDSYNEQFF. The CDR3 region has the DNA TGTGCCAGCAGTGATACAGACTCCTACAATGAGCAGTTCTTC.